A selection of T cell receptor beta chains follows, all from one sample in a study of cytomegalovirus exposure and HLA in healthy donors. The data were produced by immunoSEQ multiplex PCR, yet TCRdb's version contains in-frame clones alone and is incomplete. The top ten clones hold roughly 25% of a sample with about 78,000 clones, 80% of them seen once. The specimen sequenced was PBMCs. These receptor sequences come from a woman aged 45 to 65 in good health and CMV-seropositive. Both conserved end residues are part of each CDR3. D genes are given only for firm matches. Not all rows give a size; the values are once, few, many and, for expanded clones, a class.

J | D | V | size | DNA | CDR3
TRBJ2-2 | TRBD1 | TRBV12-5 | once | TGTGCTAGTGGTTCGCCGGACAGGGACACCGGGGAGCTGTTTTTT | CASGSPDRDTGELFF
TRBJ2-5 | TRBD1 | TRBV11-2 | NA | TGTGCCAGCAGCTTAGACACAGGGGAACAAGAGACCCAGTACTTC | CASSLDTGEQETQYF
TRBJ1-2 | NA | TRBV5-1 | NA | TGCGCCAGCAGCTTAGGGAGTCCCGCGGCTGGCTACACCTTC | CASSLGSPAAGYTF
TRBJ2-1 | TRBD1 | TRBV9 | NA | TGTGCCAGCAGCGTAGGGACAGGGCCCTACAATGAGCAGTTCTTC | CASSVGTGPYNEQFF
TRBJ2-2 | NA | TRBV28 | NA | TGTGCCAGCAGTTTTAACCGCGGGAACACCGGGGAGCTGTTTTTT | CASSFNRGNTGELFF
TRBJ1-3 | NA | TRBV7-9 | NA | TGTGCCAGCAGCTTATACCAGGGTGCTGGAAACACCATATATTTT | CASSLYQGAGNTIYF
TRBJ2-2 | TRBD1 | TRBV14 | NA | TGTGCCAGCAGCCATCCGGGACAGTACACCGGGGAGCTGTTTTTT | CASSHPGQYTGELFF
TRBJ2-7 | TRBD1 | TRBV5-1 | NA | TGCGCCAGCAGCCCTGGACAGGGAGGCTACGAGCAGTACTTC | CASSPGQGGYEQYF
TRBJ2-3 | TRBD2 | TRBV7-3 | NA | TGTGCCAGCAGCTTAATAGCTAGCGGGGGGGTGGATACGCAGTATTTT | CASSLIASGGVDTQYF
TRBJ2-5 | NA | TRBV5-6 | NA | TGTGCCAGCAGCTTGGGTCTAGCACAAGAGACCCAGTACTTC | CASSLGLAQETQYF
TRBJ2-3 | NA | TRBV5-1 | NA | TGCGCCAGCAGCTCGGATACAGGGCGCACAGATACGCAGTATTTT | CASSSDTGRTDTQYF
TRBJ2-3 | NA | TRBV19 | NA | TGTGCCAGTAGTATTGGTGGGGCTGGGGATACGCAGTATTTT | CASSIGGAGDTQYF
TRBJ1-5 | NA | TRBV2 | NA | TGTGCCAGCAGTCTATTGAATCAGCCCCAGCATTTT | CASSLLNQPQHF
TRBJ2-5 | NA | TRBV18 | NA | TGTGCCAGCTCACCGTTTAAAGAGACCCAGTACTTC | CASSPFKETQYF
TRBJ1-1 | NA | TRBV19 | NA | TGTGCCAGTAGTATAGGGGGGGGTCATAACACTGAAGCTTTCTTT | CASSIGGGHNTEAFF
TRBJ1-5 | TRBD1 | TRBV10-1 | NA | TGCGCCAGCAGTGAGACACGGACAGGTCAGCCCCAGCATTTT | CASSETRTGQPQHF